Below, 24 T cell receptor beta chains from the same sample are listed, as sequenced in a study of blood T cell repertoires in COVID-19. Assay used: immunoSEQ multiplex PCR; TCRdb lists only in-frame clones, some missing. The sample includes under 350,000 clones, under 90% of them seen just once. The specimen sequenced was peripheral blood. These receptors were collected from a woman in her twenties or thirties with COVID-19, enrolled during active disease.

The chain carries TRBV5-5 and TRBJ1-6, with D possibly being TRBD1 (6 bases). V was shortened by 2 bases and J by 9 bases, with 15 bases between the two germline ends. This CDR3 contains 15 residues. CDR1 is SGHKS, CDR2 YYEKEE, per germline (reference sequence). The CDR3 sequence is CASSLAEQGISPLHF. The CDR3 DNA reads TGTGCCAGCAGCTTAGCGGAACAGGGCATTTCACCCCTCCACTTT.

The genes are TRBV7-2 and TRBJ1-4; the match to TRBD1 covers 8 bases. Germline V gene lookup returns CDR1 SGHTA and CDR2 FQGNSA. The ends lost 5 bases at V and 7 bases at J; junction bases unmatched: 15. The CDR3 is made up of 17 amino acids. The CDR3 nucleotides read TGTGCCAGCAGCCGTACTCTCTTGGGACAGGCGGGTGAAAAACTGTTTTTT. This sequence encodes CASSRTLLGQAGEKLFF.

The rearrangement joins TRBV7-6 to TRBJ2-3; 8 positions agree with TRBD2. The trim removed 1 base at V and 2 bases at J, leaving 2 bases unmatched. CDR1 and CDR2 from the germline V gene are SGHVS and FNYEAQ. This CDR3 contains 15 residues. CDR3 nucleotide sequence: TGTGCCAGCAGCTTAGACGGGGGGGTCACAGATACGCAGTATTTT. Residues: CASSLDGGVTDTQYF.

V is TRBV7-2 and J is TRBJ1-2; the match to TRBD1 covers 8 bases. The CDR3 is 15 amino acids. V shed 3 bases, J shed 5 bases, and the junction held 8 bases outside the gene matches. Germline loops: CDR1 SGHTA, CDR2 FQGNSA. The CDR3 loop is CASSLETGVLYGYTF. The CDR3 DNA reads as TGTGCCAGCAGCTTGGAGACAGGGGTCCTTTATGGCTACACCTTC.

In its sample, this clone was seen once. The V gene is TRBV27, the J gene TRBJ2-3; 10 nucleotides line up with TRBD2. The CDR3 loop spans 15 amino acids. Trimming took 2 bases from V and 1 from J; bases not matched to a gene: 0. CDR1 is MNHEY and CDR2 is SMNVEV in the germline V gene (reference sequence). In DNA, the CDR3 is TGTGCCAGCAGTTTACTAGCGGGGGGCACAGATACGCAGTATTTT. Amino acid sequence: CASSLLAGGTDTQYF.

V is TRBV11-3 and J is TRBJ2-1; tentatively, D is TRBD2 (6 bases). The CDR3 consists of 16 residues. Trimming removed 7 bases from V and 1 base from J, with 17 bases in between. The germline CDR1 and CDR2 sequences are SGHNT and YENEEA. The CDR3 sequence: CASTTSGTWSYNEQFF. The CDR3 DNA sequence: TGTGCCAGCACCACTTCGGGGACTTGGTCCTACAATGAGCAGTTCTTC.

This clone appeared a single time. V gene TRBV14 combines with J gene TRBJ2-3, with 10 bases identical to TRBD2. V shed 1 base and J 12 bases; nucleotides not matched to a gene: 7. CDR3 length: 14 residues. CDR1 is SGHDN and CDR2 is FVKESK in the germline V gene. The CDR3 protein is CASSQATSGFQQYF. In DNA, the CDR3 is TGTGCCAGCAGCCAAGCGACTAGCGGGTTTCAACAGTATTTT.

The rearrangement links TRBV4-1 to TRBJ1-4, with 8 bases lining up with TRBD1. CDR1 MGHRA and CDR2 YSYEKL come from the germline V gene. The V segment lost 0 bases and the J segment 8 bases; nucleotides outside the gene matches: 8. This CDR3 is 16 amino acids long. The CDR3 here is CASSQEATGGWEKLFF. In nucleotides, the CDR3 is TGCGCCAGCAGCCAAGAAGCCACAGGGGGATGGGAAAAACTGTTTTTT.

The rearrangement links TRBV7-9 to TRBJ1-4, with TRBD1 matching 8 bases. Germline V CDR1 and CDR2: SEHNR, FQNEAQ (reference sequence). The trim removed 5 bases at V and 8 bases at J, leaving 7 bases unmatched. The CDR3 is 14 amino acids. As DNA, the CDR3 is TGTGCCAGCAGCAAAAGGCAGGGGGCGGAAAAACTGTTTTTT. It specifies CASSKRQGAEKLFF. The complete variable domain, with remaining parts taken from reference TRBV7-9 and TRBJ1-4, reads DTGVSQNPRHKITKRGQNVTFRCDPISEHNRLYWYRQTLGQGPEFLTYFQNEAQLEKSRLLSDRFSAERPKGSFSTLEIQRTEQGDSAMYLCASSKRQGAEKLFFGSGTQLSVL.

The V and J genes are TRBV9 and TRBJ2-5, with TRBD1 as a possible D gene (6 bases). V dropped 7 bases and J dropped 4 bases, with 11 bases sitting between them. CDR3 length equals 12 residues. Germline values: CDR1 SGDLS, CDR2 YYNGEE. CDR3 nucleotides: TGTGCCAGCGGGGGCGAGGGAGAGACCCAGTACTTC. It specifies CASGGEGETQYF.

The rearrangement joins TRBV30 to TRBJ2-1; weak D call: TRBD1 (6 bases). The CDR3 loop spans 13 amino acids. Germline-derived CDR1 and CDR2 are GTSNPN and SVGIG (reference sequence). V shed 4 bases and J shed 6 bases, with 13 bases lying between them. This CDR3 reads CAWTGDVFNEQFF. The CDR3 DNA follows: TGTGCCTGGACAGGGGACGTGTTCAATGAGCAGTTCTTC.

The table lists this clone with a count of one. The rearrangement joins TRBV7-9 to TRBJ1-1; D may be TRBD1 (6 bases). The CDR3 extends over 17 amino acids. Trimming took 5 bases from V and 1 from J, leaving 20 bases between them. Germline V gene sequence: CDR1 SEHNR, CDR2 FQNEAQ (reference sequence). The CDR3 is CASSPPRGRSQNTEAFF. The CDR3 DNA follows: TGTGCCAGCAGCCCCCCCAGGGGCCGAAGCCAGAACACTGAAGCTTTCTTT.

This clone was seen a single time. The chain employs TRBV6-5 and TRBJ1-5; D gene unclear. Germline CDR1 and CDR2: MNHEY and SVGAGI. CDR3 size: 14 residues. The V end lost 4 bases, the J end lost 5 bases, and 12 bases lay between the germline ends. CDR3 in amino acids: CASSSRQLDQPQHF. The CDR3 DNA is TGTGCCAGCAGTTCGAGACAACTCGATCAGCCCCAGCATTTT.

The genes are TRBV19 and TRBJ2-1; D possibly corresponds to TRBD2 (6 bases). V gave up 4 bases and J gave up 8 bases, with 12 bases separating them. In germline, CDR1 is LNHDA, CDR2 SQIVND (reference sequence). CDR3 length: 13 residues. The CDR3 DNA reads TGTGCCAGTAGTACTCTGTGGGGGGATGAGCAGTTCTTC. It translates to CASSTLWGDEQFF.

The V gene is TRBV7-8, the J gene TRBJ1-6; D ambiguous. Between the trimmed V and J ends, which lost 4 bases and 10 bases, there was a span of 17 bases. Germline V gene lookup returns CDR1 SGHVS and CDR2 FQNEAQ. The CDR3 is 15 residues long. The DNA for the CDR3 is TGTGCCAGCAGCTCGATGAGGGTGTCGGAGTCACCCCTCCACTTT. Translated: CASSSMRVSESPLHF.

This clone was seen only once. The gene calls are TRBV19 and TRBJ1-2; no reliable D call. Germline assignment: CDR1 LNHDA and CDR2 SQIVND (reference sequence). V was shortened by 5 bases and J by 7 bases, with 17 bases between the two germline ends. CDR3 length: 14 residues. The chain's CDR3 is CASSYRGVVAGYTF. DNA for the CDR3: TGTGCCAGTAGTTATCGGGGAGTCGTGGCTGGCTACACCTTC.

The chain employs TRBV24-1 and TRBJ1-2, with unresolved D. This CDR3 is 15 amino acids long. Germline V lookup: CDR1 KGHDR, CDR2 SFDVKD. V was shortened by 2 bases and J by 8 bases, with 17 bases between the two germline ends. CDR3 DNA sequence: TGTGCCACCAGTGATTCCCCCGGGGAGGGAGGAGGCTACACCTTC. It codes for CATSDSPGEGGGYTF.

The count of this clone is one. The chain recombines TRBV7-2 with TRBJ1-2, with a weak D call TRBD1 (6 bases). The CDR3 covers 14 residues. Germline lookup yields CDR1 SGHTA and CDR2 FQGNSA. The V end was cut by 5 bases, the J end by 3 bases, with 13 bases between. CDR3 sequence: CASSPGQGYYGYTF. In DNA form, the CDR3 reads TGTGCCAGCAGCCCAGGCCAGGGGTACTATGGCTACACCTTC.

This clone was picked up one time. The chain has TRBV23-1 and TRBJ1-1; possible D gene TRBD1, 5 bases. TRBV23-1 qualifies as an ORF whose function is uncertain. V gave up 2 bases and J gave up 1 base, with 8 bases separating them. CDR3 length: 14 amino acids. CDR3 bases: TGCGCCAGCAGTCAAGAAGGGGAGAACACTGAAGCTTTCTTT. Amino acid sequence: CASSQEGENTEAFF.

V usage is TRBV7-9 and J usage is TRBJ2-7, with D perhaps TRBD2 (5 bases). V was cut by 4 bases and J by 6 bases, with 10 bases left in between. This CDR3 is 12 amino acids long. The germline V gene encodes CDR1 SEHNR and CDR2 FQNEAQ (reference sequence). The CDR3 region has the DNA TGTGCCAGCAGCTACGGACTTGTCGAGCAGTACGTC. Translating it yields CASSYGLVEQYV.

The chain links TRBV9 to TRBJ1-1; D not certain. Between the trimmed V and J ends, which lost 2 bases and 2 bases, there was a span of 10 bases. Germline CDR1 is SGDLS and CDR2 is YYNGEE. This CDR3 has 14 amino acids. CDR3 region: CASSVGSINTEAFF. The CDR3, as DNA: TGTGCCAGCAGCGTGGGGAGCATAAACACTGAAGCTTTCTTT.

The J gene is TRBJ1-5, the V gene TRBV4-2, with no clear D. In germline, CDR1 is LGHNA, CDR2 YNFKEQ. V lost 2 bases, J lost 0 bases, and 11 bases lay in between. This CDR3 has 16 residues. The CDR3 region is CASSQTVVDSNQPQHF. The CDR3 DNA reads as TGTGCCAGCAGCCAAACAGTGGTGGATAGCAATCAGCCCCAGCATTTT.

This chain joins TRBV4-1 and TRBJ1-3; D unresolved. The CDR3 runs to 15 residues. Germline assignment: CDR1 MGHRA and CDR2 YSYEKL. V shed 0 bases and J shed 2 bases, with 8 bases lying between them. The CDR3 DNA is TGCGCCAGCAGCCAAGATGGGCTCACTGGAAACACCATATATTTT. This sequence encodes CASSQDGLTGNTIYF.

The V gene is TRBV6-5, the J gene TRBJ1-4, with D possibly being TRBD1 (5 bases). The CDR3 is 15 residues long. V lost 7 bases and J lost 8, with 20 bases in between. Germline assignment: CDR1 MNHEY and CDR2 SVGAGI. In DNA form, the CDR3 reads TGTGCCAGCACCAGGGTAGGGCAGGCGGGGGAAAAACTGTTTTTT. This codes for CASTRVGQAGEKLFF.